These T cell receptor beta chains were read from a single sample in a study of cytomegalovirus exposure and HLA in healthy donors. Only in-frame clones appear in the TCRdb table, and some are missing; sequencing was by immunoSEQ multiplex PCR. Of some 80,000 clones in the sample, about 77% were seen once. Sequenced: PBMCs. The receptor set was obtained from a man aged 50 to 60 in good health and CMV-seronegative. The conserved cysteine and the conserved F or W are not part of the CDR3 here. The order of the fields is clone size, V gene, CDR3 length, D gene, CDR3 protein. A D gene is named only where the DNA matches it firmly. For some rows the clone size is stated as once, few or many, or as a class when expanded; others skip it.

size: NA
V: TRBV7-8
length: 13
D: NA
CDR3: ASSLARATNEKLF

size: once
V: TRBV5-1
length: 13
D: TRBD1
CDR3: ASSLETGDTYEQY

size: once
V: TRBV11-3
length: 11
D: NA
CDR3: ASSWEETYTQY

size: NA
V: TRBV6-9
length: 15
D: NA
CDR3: ASSSPGIIRILRTQY

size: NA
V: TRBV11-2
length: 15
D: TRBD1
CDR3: ASSPYWLDRDSYEQY

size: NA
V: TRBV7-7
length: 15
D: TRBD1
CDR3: ASSLASGTGGIGELF

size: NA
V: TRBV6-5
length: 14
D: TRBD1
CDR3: ASSYSGQGGMETQY

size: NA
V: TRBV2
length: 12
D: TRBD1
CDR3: ASTRLTGGYGYT

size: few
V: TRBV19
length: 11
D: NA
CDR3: ASKGGANGELF

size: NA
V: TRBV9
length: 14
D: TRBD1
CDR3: ASSPRQGGGNEKLF

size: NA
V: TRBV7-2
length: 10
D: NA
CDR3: ASSLSSDGYT

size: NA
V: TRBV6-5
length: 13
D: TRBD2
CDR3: ASSRLAGGYYEQF

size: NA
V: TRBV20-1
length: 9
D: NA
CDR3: SARDGGGQF

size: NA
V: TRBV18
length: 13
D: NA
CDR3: ASSPQGHAANVLT